Listed here is a single TCR beta chain. Its antigen has not been determined. A junction end diverges from the germline sequence, so it may reflect a read error. The donors were healthy, HIV-negative adults with no recently reported acute infections or vaccinations. All donors were Caucasian adults living in Nashville, Tennessee, USA. Magnetic negative selection was used to enrich CD4+ T cells, after which naive cells were positively selected on CD45RA and the negative fraction became the memory subset. After blood collection by leukapheresis, PBMCs were isolated using Ficoll-Histopaque density gradient centrifugation and then cryopreserved in the vapor phase of liquid nitrogen. Analytical flow cytometry was used to check the purity and quantity of each magnetically sorted T cell population. Genomic DNA was isolated from every sorted fraction and measured by UV absorbance on a Nanodrop 2000c. This sample is part of a study of shared clonotypes between healthy human individuals (dated by TCRdb to about 2020). For context, the study as a whole: The cohort included three men and a couple of women between 18 and 49 years of age. Different laboratories and diverse techniques were used to prepare libraries and sequence TCR repertoires, to increase sequencing depth and limit assay-specific biases. The study deeply sequenced blood TCR repertoires of about 5 healthy adults to estimate repertoire size and the extent of clonotype sharing between individuals. For each donor, CD4 naive and CD4 memory were each run on three plates, CD8 naive on two plates, and CD8 memory on one plate. Each donor's leukapheresis produced roughly between roughly 0.85 and 10 billion PBMCs.

TCR CDR3 regions were amplified from genomic DNA by multiplex PCR using the deep immunoSEQ assay. Extracted genomic DNA from each cell subset was distributed evenly across all wells of several immunoSEQ 96-well plates, and each plate was treated as a replicate. For sorted subsets, around 200 ng genomic DNA, equal to tens of thousands of T cell genomes, was loaded into each replicate PCR. The purified libraries were quantified using a Qubit 3.0 fluorometer, sized with a Bioanalyzer 2100, and then quantified again using the KAPA Library Quantification kit. Every immunoSEQ 96-well plate was sequenced on a separate single-read 150-cycle Illumina NextSeq 550 flow cell. As for the authors' bioinformatics: Because the immunoSEQ output held only junctional sequences and lacked quality scores, the filtering could not match the filtering applied to full-length reads. To assign V/J genes and CDR3, sequences were annotated using PyIR, a Python wrapper for IgBLAST v1.9, with IMGT germline references. Reads with weak V/J assignments (E-value above 1e-6), missing CDR3, stop codons, out-of-frame junctions, or ambiguous translated residues were removed. V3J clonotypes were defined by identical inferred V gene, J gene, and CDR3 amino acid sequence. Percentage overlap between repertoires was calculated by dividing the number of shared unique clonotypes by the size of the smaller repertoire. Repertoire richness was assessed with RTK rarefaction, the Chao1 estimator, and Recon v2.1 estimates of unobserved clonotypes. Generation probabilities were computed with OLGA for all TCRbeta clonotypes obtained by the gDNA method from a handful of donors. TCRdb limited this immuneACCESS table to in-frame rearrangements with V and J called. A share of clones is missing; checked studies link under half to unresolved V genes, and the rest is unexplained. That table is the source of V, J and clone size, and D and trimming were worked out from the DNA. Counted in this sample were some 680,000 clones; around 73% of them appeared once. The top ten constitute around 1.7% of the sample.

Based on the germline V gene, the CDR1 and CDR2 sequences are SGHTA and FQGNSA. The CDR3 goes from the cysteine to the phenylalanine over 11 residues. Only the CDR3 portion is preserved as DNA: 33 bases, with reading frame beginning at the first base. Summary of the overall study and its limitations: Across four donors, approximately 4.9% of naive CD4, approximately 3.6% of naive CD8, 2% to 2.5% of memory CD4, and 0.4% to 0.45% of memory CD8 clonotypes were shared. Sampling was limited to blood, and TCR repertoires in tissue likely differ from TCR repertoires in blood. Naive subsets generally had larger estimated clonotype richness than memory subsets did. Rarefaction of sorted-subset datasets indicated incomplete sequencing despite the large sequencing depth. Because the study included only a small number of donors, the genetic and exposure-history diversity represented was limited. Compared with non-shared clonotypes, clonotypes shared by all four sorted-subset donors had higher generation probabilities. Based on pairwise subsampling, the degree of clonotype sharing among donors was expected to be affected by sequencing depth.

The sequence was collected from a woman in her 30s in good health. The chain joins TRBV7-2 to TRBJ2-3; the D gene lacks a confident call. The sample consisted of memory CD4+ T cells sorted from blood. Taken with the paper, the label for cell subset or site translates to: CD45RA-negative fraction. The CDR3 amino acid sequence is: CASSPLAELTF. Here is the DNA: TGTGCCAGCAGCCCCCTGGCGGAGCTAACCTTT.